These 21 T cell receptor beta chains share one sample of origin, sequenced in a study of regulatory T cells in long-lasting Graves disease. Library construction for TCR beta used iRepertoire HTBI primers and Arm-PCR of CDR3 regions. TCRdb recomputed calls from the multiplex PCR reads with MiXCR, one row per CDR3 protein. The table has fewer than 500,000 distinct CDR3 sequences, about a sixth seen once. Time point: newly diagnosed GD, antithyroid drugs for less than 3 months. RNA extracted from PBMCs served as the sequencing template. The same sample was also used in a study of T cells in Graves' hyperthyroidism and ophthalmopathy.

Sequenced material: peripheral blood mononuclear cells (PBMCs), taken at new diagnosis, from a patient treated with antithyroid drugs. Receptors were obtained from a man in his forties with Graves disease.

At least ten counts were recorded for this clonotype. V usage is TRBV9 and J usage is TRBJ2-3; D may be TRBD1 (6 bases). CDR1 is SGDLS, CDR2 YYNGEE, per germline. The CDR3 runs 15 residues. V lost 4 bases and J 0 bases, leaving 12 bases between the germline ends. The CDR3 DNA reads as TGTGCCAGCAGCACTCGACAGGCGAGCACAGATACGCAGTATTTT. Its translation is CASSTRQASTDTQYF.

This clonotype showed up many times. The V and J genes are TRBV20-1 and TRBJ2-2; 12 nucleotides align to TRBD1. There are 15 residues in the CDR3. J gave up 3 bases and V 5 bases, and 4 bases lay outside the gene matches. Germline V gene lookup returns CDR1 DFQATT and CDR2 SNEGSKA (reference sequence). CDR3 region: CSASGTGGYTGELFF. CDR3 DNA sequence: TGCAGTGCTTCCGGGACAGGGGGCTACACCGGGGAGCTGTTTTTT.

This chain uses TRBV29-1 with TRBJ2-5; D possibly matches TRBD1 or TRBD2 (5 bases each). Germline V gene sequence: CDR1 SQVTM, CDR2 ANQGSEA. V was cut by 2 bases and J by 1 base, with 8 bases left in between. The CDR3 extends over 13 amino acids. CDR3 in DNA: TGCAGCGTTGAATGGGACCGCCAAGAGACCCAGTACTTC. Its translation is CSVEWDRQETQYF.

J is TRBJ2-5 and V is TRBV7-9, with D perhaps TRBD1 or TRBD2 (5 bases each). The CDR3 loop spans 15 amino acids. Germline V lookup: CDR1 SEHNR, CDR2 FQNEAQ (reference sequence). Trimming removed 3 bases at V and 0 bases at J, with 11 bases between. The CDR3 reads CASSFLEGYQETQYF. DNA of the CDR3: TGTGCCAGCAGCTTTTTAGAGGGGTACCAAGAGACCCAGTACTTC.

This clonotype was counted ten times or more. This chain uses TRBV27 with TRBJ2-1; D might be TRBD2 (6 bases). The CDR3 is made up of 14 amino acids. The V and J ends lost 5 bases and 2 bases respectively, with 10 bases between them. CDR1 and CDR2 from the germline V gene are MNHEY and SMNVEV (reference sequence). In nucleotides, the CDR3 is TGTGCCAGCAGTCCCGGGACTGCCTACAATGAGCAGTTCTTC. This encodes CASSPGTAYNEQFF.

This clonotype appeared a few times. The rearrangement links TRBV29-1 to TRBJ2-7, with 10 bases lining up with TRBD1. The CDR3 has 14 amino acids. CDR1 and CDR2 (germline): SQVTM, ANQGSEA. The V and J ends lost 7 bases and 5 bases, in that order; junction bases with no gene match: 11. The CDR3 nucleotides read TGCAGCGGCGCGCCGGGACAGGGGTTCCACGAGCAGTACTTC. Translating it yields CSGAPGQGFHEQYF.

This clonotype has ten or more counts. The CDR3: CASSFAGGLEFHEQYF. The CDR3 bases are TGTGCCAGCAGTTTTGCGGGAGGGCTTGAATTCCACGAGCAGTACTTC. The rearrangement joins TRBV12-3 or TRBV12-4 to TRBJ2-7; 9 bases align to TRBD2. This CDR3 spans 16 amino acids. V shed 3 bases, J shed 5 bases, and the junction held 11 bases outside the gene matches.

Here the CDR3 DNA reads TGTGCCAGCAGATGGGTGAGCGGGGAGCTGTTTTTT. This sequence encodes CASRWVSGELFF. This rearrangement joins TRBV7-9 to TRBJ2-2; D unclear. The CDR3 runs to 12 residues. Trimming removed 6 bases at V and 7 bases at J, with 9 bases between. Germline V CDR1 and CDR2: SEHNR, FQNEAQ (reference sequence).

This clonotype showed up many times. This rearrangement joins TRBV12-3 or TRBV12-4 to TRBJ1-2, with D unclear. V gave up 6 bases and J gave up 3 bases, with 8 bases separating them. CDR3 length equals 12 residues. DNA of the CDR3: TGTGCCAGCAGGCTACACGACTATGGCTACACCTTC. Protein product: CASRLHDYGYTF.

This clonotype was recorded many times. This rearrangement joins TRBV7-9 to TRBJ2-3; TRBD2 agrees at 14 bases. V lost 4 bases and J lost 6; bases outside the gene matches: 3. CDR3 size: 15 residues. Per the germline V gene, CDR1 is SEHNR and CDR2 is FQNEAQ (reference sequence). CDR3 loop: CASSSRLAGGDTQYF. In DNA, the CDR3 is TGTGCCAGCAGCTCCCGACTAGCGGGAGGGGATACGCAGTATTTT. Full variable domain (outside the CDR3, taken from reference TRBV7-9 and TRBJ2-3): DTGVSQNPRHKITKRGQNVTFRCDPISEHNRLYWYRQTLGQGPEFLTYFQNEAQLEKSRLLSDRFSAERPKGSFSTLEIQRTEQGDSAMYLCASSSRLAGGDTQYFGPGTRLTVL.

This clonotype came up many times. This chain links TRBV20-1 with TRBJ2-1; D remains ambiguous. This CDR3 has 10 amino acids. Germline lookup yields CDR1 DFQATT and CDR2 SNEGSKA (reference sequence). CDR3: CTPLDNEQFF. The CDR3 bases are TGCACCCCACTGGACAATGAGCAGTTCTTC.

There are a few counts of this clonotype. V gene TRBV15 combines with J gene TRBJ2-7, with TRBD1 identical over 7 bases. Per the germline V gene, CDR1 is LNHNV and CDR2 is YYDKDF (reference sequence). J gave up 0 bases and V 0 bases, and 23 bases lay outside the gene matches. This CDR3 is 22 amino acids long. CDR3 nucleotides: TGTGCCACCAGCAGAGATCATAGGATGAATGGGACAGACCATAGGGACTCCTACGAGCAGTACTTC. It encodes CATSRDHRMNGTDHRDSYEQYF.

There are many counts of this clonotype. The rearrangement joins TRBV10-3 to TRBJ2-5; TRBD1 agrees at 11 bases. CDR1 ENHRY and CDR2 SYGVKD come from the germline V gene. This CDR3 has 15 residues. The V and J ends lost 6 bases and 5 bases, in that order; junction bases with no gene match: 8. The CDR3 sequence is CAIRGDRGTKETQYF. CDR3 in DNA: TGTGCCATCAGGGGGGACAGGGGGACGAAGGAGACCCAGTACTTC.

In this sample, this clonotype turned up a few times. This CDR3 reads CSARAGTGNTEAFF. Written as DNA, the CDR3 is TGCAGTGCTAGGGCCGGGACTGGGAACACTGAAGCTTTCTTT. The chain is built from TRBV20-1 and TRBJ1-1; a possible D gene is TRBD1 (5 bases). The CDR3 has 14 amino acids. The V and J ends lost 3 bases and 1 base respectively, with 12 bases between them. From germline, CDR1 is DFQATT and CDR2 SNEGSKA (reference sequence).

This clonotype was seen more than once but under ten times. V is TRBV28 and J is TRBJ1-6; D may be TRBD1 (6 bases). The CDR3 sequence is 16 residues long. Germline values: CDR1 MDHEN, CDR2 SYDVKM. Trimming removed 5 bases at V and 7 bases at J, with 18 bases between. CDR3 region: CASSPRGQGRNSPLHF. The CDR3, as DNA: TGTGCCAGCAGTCCCCGAGGTCAGGGGAGGAATTCACCCCTCCACTTT.

The table lists this clonotype with a few counts. The V and J genes are TRBV12-3 or TRBV12-4 and TRBJ1-3, with D possibly matching TRBD1 (5 bases). The CDR3 runs 13 residues. V was shortened by 6 bases and J by 7 bases, with 13 bases between the two germline ends. In DNA form, the CDR3 reads TGTGCCAGCAGCCAACTGGGGGTGAACACCATATATTTT. Translation: CASSQLGVNTIYF.

This rearrangement joins TRBV19 to TRBJ2-3, with 12 bases matching TRBD2. The J call is in doubt because the DNA end fits TRBJ2-7 better. Germline V gene data show CDR1 as LNHDA and CDR2 as SQIVND (reference sequence). The CDR3 is 15 amino acids. The CDR3 region is CASSSGLAGIDEQYF. CDR3 sequence (DNA): TGTGCCAGTAGCTCCGGACTAGCGGGAATCGACGAGCAGTACTTC.

This clonotype was seen at least ten times. The CDR3 DNA sequence: TGTGCCAGCAGCTTAGGCCTTTACAATGAGCAGTTCTTC. Translated: CASSLGLYNEQFF. The chain recombines TRBV7-2 with TRBJ2-1; D unresolved. V lost 1 base and J 4 bases, leaving 5 bases between the germline ends. The CDR3 extends over 13 amino acids. Germline CDR1 is SGHTA and CDR2 is FQGNSA.

This clonotype was detected ten times or more. CDR3 region: CASRLTSGRSGELFF. The CDR3 nucleotides are TGTGCCAGCAGATTGACTAGCGGGAGATCCGGGGAGCTGTTTTTT. V usage is TRBV11-1 and J usage is TRBJ2-2, with 12 nucleotides matching TRBD2. From germline, CDR1 is SGHAT and CDR2 FQDESV (reference sequence). J gave up 6 bases and V 6 bases, and 5 bases lay outside the gene matches. The CDR3 spans 15 residues.

The chain carries TRBV10-3 and TRBJ2-2; D tentatively fits TRBD1 or TRBD2 (5 bases each). The CDR3 spans 15 residues. The germline V and J ends were trimmed by 3 bases and 1 base, with 9 bases remaining between them. Germline assignment: CDR1 ENHRY and CDR2 SYGVKD. The CDR3 nucleotides read TGTGCCATCAGTGAACTAGGGGAGAACACCGGGGAGCTGTTTTTT. This encodes CAISELGENTGELFF.

This clonotype appeared many times. The chain has TRBV5-1 and TRBJ1-2; 8 bases are shared with TRBD1. J was trimmed by 5 bases and V by 3 bases; bases with no gene match: 9. The CDR3 loop spans 15 amino acids. The V gene's germline CDR1 is SGHRS and CDR2 YFSETQ. The CDR3 reads CASSSGTGGLYGYTF. The CDR3 coding sequence is TGCGCCAGCAGCTCCGGGACAGGAGGACTATATGGCTACACCTTC.